This T cell receptor (beta chain) was profiled in a study of human T cells and chemical hapten exposure (dated by TCRdb to about 2021). Background on the whole study: For sensitization, 2% DPC in acetone was applied to an approximately 2 cm by approximately 2 cm area of upper inner arm skin. Throughout the approximately 25-week study period, patients were also given weekly therapeutic DPC doses on the scalp. Patch testing on the upper back used Finn chambers containing 0.01% DPC, with scoring done after 6 days according to International Contact Dermatitis Research Group standards. The patient cohort, mostly female, included alopecia areata with under or over 50% scalp involvement, alopecia totalis and alopecia universalis. Libraries were pooled for sequencing, and per-sample TCR yields varied mainly because of small differences in library volumes within the pool. In alopecia patients, the study followed how the peripheral blood TCR repertoire changed in vivo over primary and secondary sensitization to diphenylcyclopropenone (DPC), a hapten. Blood was sampled from patients pre-sensitization (week 0) and at 2, 6 and about 24 weeks after DPC sensitization. For TCR sequencing, blood came from about 29 alopecia patients at anywhere from one to four time points (pre-sensitization, 2, 6 and 24 weeks).

What the authors observed across the whole study: DPC sensitization did not change the number of TCRs with a frequency above 1 in 1000, and there was no evidence of changes in global repertoire structure. Patch test score correlated positively with the number of PT1 expanded TCRs, reaching significance at thresholds 8, 16 and 32 but not at 4. Repeated subsampling changed both the strength of the expansion versus patch-test correlation and the threshold at which the correlation became significant. Because every patient had alopecia, a presumed autoimmune disease, the patients' immune response might differ from that of healthy individuals. Expanded TCRs formed significantly more large CDR3 similarity clusters than pre-sensitization or healthy control sets, consistent with antigen-driven responses.

The sample's time point label, in plain terms: patch test 1, 2 weeks after DPC sensitization. The treatment or condition label corresponds to: therapeutic diphenylcyclopropenone sensitization with weekly scalp DPC. At each patch-test visit, blood was drawn before the patch test was applied. Patients were eligible if aged 18 to 70, diagnosed with alopecia and judged suitable for DPC therapy, and pregnant patients were excluded. Total RNA was isolated from unfractionated whole blood collected in Tempus Blood RNA tubes. The receptor library was made with RACE. Reads for this sample came from a NextSeq 500. Library preparation attached unique molecular identifiers to individual cDNA molecules for quantitative, reproducible TCR counting. Each blood RNA sample was used to sequence both TCR alpha and TCR beta chains. The authors' pipeline ran thus. The median number of TCRs per sample was approximately 96,000, ranging from about 20,000 to 700,000. V, J and CDR3 annotation of the TCR reads was carried out using the Decombinator software suite. Every sample was subsampled to the same number of TCRs (28,000) for the PS versus PT1 abundance plots. TCRs were defined as expanded if absent before sensitization and observed at least eight times at the 2-week time point. Using fastp trimming at Q25 and MiXCR clonotype assembly, TCRdb reanalyzed the public sequencing data and kept in-frame beta chains. Entries are consolidated by CDR3 protein sequence, retaining the most common genes and DNA. The V and J calls come from TCRdb's annotation, not from the publication. The sample has 180,000 or so distinct CDR3 sequences on record, roughly 14% of them singletons. Of the sample, around 1.7% falls within the top ten clones.

This clonotype was recorded a few times. Its antigen remains undetermined. No much larger clone exists at a distance of one base, and base qualities are not known. The clonotype was recovered from a woman in her thirties with alopecia areata. Some clones in this sample may be carry-over from other donors' samples. The sequenced sample was whole blood, obtained in connection with sensitization to the hapten diphenylcyclopropenone (DPC).

The CDR3 protein: CASVDTGLAGVYNEQFF. DNA sequence: TGTGCCAGTGTTGATACGGGACTAGCGGGAGTCTACAATGAGCAGTTCTTC. The chain is made from TRBV19 and TRBJ2-1; 14 nucleotides in the junction match TRBD2. Unmatched junction bases come to 9, with V trimmed by 8 bases and J by 3 bases. From the germline V gene (reference sequence), CDR1 is LNHDA and CDR2 is SQIVND. The CDR3, cysteine through phenylalanine, is 17 amino acids long. Of all the DNA, just the CDR3 is kept, 51 bases in frame from base 1.